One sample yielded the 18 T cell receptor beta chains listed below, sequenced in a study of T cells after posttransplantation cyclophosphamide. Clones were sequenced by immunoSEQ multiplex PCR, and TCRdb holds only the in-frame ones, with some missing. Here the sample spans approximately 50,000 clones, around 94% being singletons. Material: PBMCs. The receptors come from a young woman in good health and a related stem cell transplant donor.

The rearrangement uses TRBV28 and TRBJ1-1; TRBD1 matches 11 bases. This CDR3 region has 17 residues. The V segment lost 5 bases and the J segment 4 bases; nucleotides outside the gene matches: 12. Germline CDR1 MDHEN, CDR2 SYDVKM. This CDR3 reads CASSIHGQGAGVTEAFF. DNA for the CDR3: TGTGCCAGCAGTATCCATGGACAGGGGGCGGGTGTCACTGAAGCTTTCTTT.

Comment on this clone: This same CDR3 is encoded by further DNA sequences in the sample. The CDR3 loop reads CASSPSGNYGYTF. The CDR3 region has the DNA TGTGCCAGCAGCCCGAGCGGGAACTATGGCTACACCTTC. The rearrangement uses TRBV7-2 and TRBJ1-2, with D uncertain. Germline CDR1 is SGHTA and CDR2 is FQGNSA. Trimming pared 5 bases from V and 2 bases from J, leaving 9 bases between. The CDR3 has 13 residues.

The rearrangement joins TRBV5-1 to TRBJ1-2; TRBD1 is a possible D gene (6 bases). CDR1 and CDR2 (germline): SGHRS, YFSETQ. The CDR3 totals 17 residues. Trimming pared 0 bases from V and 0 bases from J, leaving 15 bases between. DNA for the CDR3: TGCGCCAGCAGCTTGGAGGCCAGGGGCGCCTCTAACTATGGCTACACCTTC. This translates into CASSLEARGASNYGYTF. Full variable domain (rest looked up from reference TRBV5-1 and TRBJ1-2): KAGVTQTPRYLIKTRGQQVTLSCSPISGHRSVSWYQQTPGQGLQFLFEYFSETQRNKGNFPGRFSGRQFSNSRSEMNVSTLELGDSALYLCASSLEARGASNYGYTFGSGTRLTVV.

CDR3 coding DNA: TGTGCCAGCAGCCCGCGAGGGCGGGGGGATCCCCCCGGTACGCAGTATTTT. It specifies CASSPRGRGDPPGTQYF. The chain combines TRBV7-6 with TRBJ2-3; 8 bases map to TRBD2. Germline-derived CDR1 and CDR2 are SGHVS and FNYEAQ. V shed 5 bases and J 8 bases; nucleotides not matched to a gene: 18. The CDR3 loop spans 17 amino acids.

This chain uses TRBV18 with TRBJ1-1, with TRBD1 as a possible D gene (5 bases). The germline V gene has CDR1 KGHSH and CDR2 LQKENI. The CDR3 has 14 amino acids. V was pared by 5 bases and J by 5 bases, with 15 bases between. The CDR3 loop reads CASSKPGPRTEAFF. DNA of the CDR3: TGTGCCAGCTCAAAACCAGGGCCGAGAACTGAAGCTTTCTTT. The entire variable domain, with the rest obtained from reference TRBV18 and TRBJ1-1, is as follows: NAGVMQNPRHLVRRRGQEARLRCSPMKGHSHVYWYRQLPEEGLKFMVYLQKENIIDESGMPKERFSAEFPKEGPSILRIQQVVRGDSAAYFCASSKPGPRTEAFFGQGTRLTVV.

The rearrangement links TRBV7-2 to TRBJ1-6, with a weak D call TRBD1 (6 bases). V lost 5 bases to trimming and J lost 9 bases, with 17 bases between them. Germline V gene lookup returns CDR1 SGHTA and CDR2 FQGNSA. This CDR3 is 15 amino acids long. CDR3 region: CASSPEGGYGSPLHF. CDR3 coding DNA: TGTGCCAGCAGCCCCGAAGGGGGTTACGGTTCACCCCTCCACTTT.

The CDR3 DNA reads as TGTGCCAGCAGCTTCCTAGGGACAGAATACAATGAGCAGTTCTTC. This codes for CASSFLGTEYNEQFF. This chain connects TRBV5-6 to TRBJ2-1; 7 bases are a match to TRBD1. The trim removed 2 bases at V and 4 bases at J, leaving 6 bases unmatched. The CDR3 runs 15 residues. CDR1 is SGHDT and CDR2 is YYEEEE in the germline V gene. Full variable domain (remainder filled in from reference TRBV5-6 and TRBJ2-1): DAGVTQSPTHLIKTRGQQVTLRCSPKSGHDTVSWYQQALGQGPQFIFQYYEEEERQRGNFPDRFSGHQFPNYSSELNVNALLLGDSALYLCASSFLGTEYNEQFFGPGTRLTVL.

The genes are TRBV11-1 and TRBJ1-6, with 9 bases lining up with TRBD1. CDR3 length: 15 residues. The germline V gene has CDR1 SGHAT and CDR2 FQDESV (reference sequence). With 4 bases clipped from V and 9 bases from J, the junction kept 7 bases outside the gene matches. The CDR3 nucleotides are TGTGCCAGCAGCTCAACCGGGACAGGGACTTCACCCCTCCACTTT. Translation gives CASSSTGTGTSPLHF.

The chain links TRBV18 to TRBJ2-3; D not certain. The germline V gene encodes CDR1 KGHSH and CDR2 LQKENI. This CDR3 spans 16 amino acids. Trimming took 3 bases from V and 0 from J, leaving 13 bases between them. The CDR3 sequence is CASSPPNLYSTDTQYF. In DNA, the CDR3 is TGTGCCAGCTCACCCCCCAACCTCTACAGCACAGATACGCAGTATTTT.

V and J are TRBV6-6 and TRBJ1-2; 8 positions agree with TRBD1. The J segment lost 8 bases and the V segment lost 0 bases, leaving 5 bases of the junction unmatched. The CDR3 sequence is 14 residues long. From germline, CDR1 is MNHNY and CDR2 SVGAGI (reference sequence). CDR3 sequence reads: CASSYSQGAEGYTF. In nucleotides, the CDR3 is TGTGCCAGCAGTTACTCGCAGGGGGCGGAGGGCTACACCTTC.

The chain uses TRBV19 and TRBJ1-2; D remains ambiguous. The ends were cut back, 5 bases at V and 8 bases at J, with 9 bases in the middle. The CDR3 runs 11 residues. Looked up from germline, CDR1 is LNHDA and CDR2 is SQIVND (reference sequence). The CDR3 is CASSQNWGYTF. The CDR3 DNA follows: TGTGCCAGTAGTCAGAATTGGGGCTACACCTTC.

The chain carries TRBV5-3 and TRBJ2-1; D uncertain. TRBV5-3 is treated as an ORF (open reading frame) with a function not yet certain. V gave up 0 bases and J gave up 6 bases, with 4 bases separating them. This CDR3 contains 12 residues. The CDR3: CARSLAGNEQFF. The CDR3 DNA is TGTGCCAGAAGCTTGGCGGGCAATGAGCAGTTCTTC.

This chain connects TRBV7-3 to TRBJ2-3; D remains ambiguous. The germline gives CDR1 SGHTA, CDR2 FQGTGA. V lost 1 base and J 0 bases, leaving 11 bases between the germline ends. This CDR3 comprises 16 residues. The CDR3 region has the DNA TGTGCCAGCAGCTTAAACCCAGGATTAAGCACAGATACGCAGTATTTT. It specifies CASSLNPGLSTDTQYF.

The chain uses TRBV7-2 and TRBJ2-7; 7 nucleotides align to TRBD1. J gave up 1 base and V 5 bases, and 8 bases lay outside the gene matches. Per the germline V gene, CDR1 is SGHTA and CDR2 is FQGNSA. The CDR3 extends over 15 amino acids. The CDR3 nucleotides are TGTGCCAGCAGCCACCGGGACAGACTTTCCTACGAGCAGTACTTC. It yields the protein CASSHRDRLSYEQYF.

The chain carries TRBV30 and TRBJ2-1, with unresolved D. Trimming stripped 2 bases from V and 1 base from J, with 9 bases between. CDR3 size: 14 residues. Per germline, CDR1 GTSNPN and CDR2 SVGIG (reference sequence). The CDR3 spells CAWSSEVSYNEQFF. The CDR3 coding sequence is TGTGCCTGGAGTAGTGAGGTGTCCTACAATGAGCAGTTCTTC.

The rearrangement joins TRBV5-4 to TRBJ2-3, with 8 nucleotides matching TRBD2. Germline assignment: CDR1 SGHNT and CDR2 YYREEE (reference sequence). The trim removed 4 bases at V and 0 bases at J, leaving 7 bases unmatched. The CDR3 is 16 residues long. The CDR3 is CASSPKAGASTDTQYF. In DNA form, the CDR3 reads TGTGCCAGCAGCCCCAAAGCGGGGGCGAGCACAGATACGCAGTATTTT. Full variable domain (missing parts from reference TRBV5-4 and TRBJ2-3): ETGVTQSPTHLIKTRGQQVTLRCSSQSGHNTVSWYQQALGQGPQFIFQYYREEENGRGNFPPRFSGLQFPNYSSELNVNALELDDSALYLCASSPKAGASTDTQYFGPGTRLTVL.

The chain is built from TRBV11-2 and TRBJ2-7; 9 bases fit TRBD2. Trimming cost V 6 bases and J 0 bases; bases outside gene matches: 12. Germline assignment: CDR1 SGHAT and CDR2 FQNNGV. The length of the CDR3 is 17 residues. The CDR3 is CASRDVKAGGLSYEQYF. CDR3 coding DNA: TGTGCCAGCAGGGATGTAAAAGCGGGGGGCCTCTCCTACGAGCAGTACTTC.

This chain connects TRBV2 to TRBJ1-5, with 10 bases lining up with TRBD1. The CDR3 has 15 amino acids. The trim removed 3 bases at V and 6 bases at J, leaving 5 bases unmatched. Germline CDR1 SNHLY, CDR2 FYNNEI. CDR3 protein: CASSESTGGFQPQHF. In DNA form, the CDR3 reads TGTGCCAGCAGTGAGTCGACAGGGGGCTTTCAGCCCCAGCATTTT.